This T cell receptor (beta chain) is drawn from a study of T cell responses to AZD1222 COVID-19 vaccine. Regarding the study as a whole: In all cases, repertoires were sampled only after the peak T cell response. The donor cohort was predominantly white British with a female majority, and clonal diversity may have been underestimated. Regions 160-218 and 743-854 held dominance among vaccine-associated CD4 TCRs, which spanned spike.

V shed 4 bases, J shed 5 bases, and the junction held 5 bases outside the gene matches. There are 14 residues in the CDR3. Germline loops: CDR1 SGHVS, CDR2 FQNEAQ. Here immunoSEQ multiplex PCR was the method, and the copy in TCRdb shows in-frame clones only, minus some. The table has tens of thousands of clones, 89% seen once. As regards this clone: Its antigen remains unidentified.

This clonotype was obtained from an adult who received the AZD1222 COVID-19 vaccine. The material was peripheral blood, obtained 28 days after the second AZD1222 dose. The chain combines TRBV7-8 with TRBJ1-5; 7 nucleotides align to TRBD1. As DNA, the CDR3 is TGTGCCAGCAGCTCGCGGGACAGACATCAGCCCCAGCATTTT. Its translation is CASSSRDRHQPQHF. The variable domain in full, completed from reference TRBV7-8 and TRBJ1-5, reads GAGVSQSPRYKVAKRGQDVALRCDPISGHVSLFWYQQALGQGPEFLTYFQNEAQLDKSGLPSDRFFAERPEGSVSTLKIQRTQQEDSAVYLCASSSRDRHQPQHFGDGTRLSIL.